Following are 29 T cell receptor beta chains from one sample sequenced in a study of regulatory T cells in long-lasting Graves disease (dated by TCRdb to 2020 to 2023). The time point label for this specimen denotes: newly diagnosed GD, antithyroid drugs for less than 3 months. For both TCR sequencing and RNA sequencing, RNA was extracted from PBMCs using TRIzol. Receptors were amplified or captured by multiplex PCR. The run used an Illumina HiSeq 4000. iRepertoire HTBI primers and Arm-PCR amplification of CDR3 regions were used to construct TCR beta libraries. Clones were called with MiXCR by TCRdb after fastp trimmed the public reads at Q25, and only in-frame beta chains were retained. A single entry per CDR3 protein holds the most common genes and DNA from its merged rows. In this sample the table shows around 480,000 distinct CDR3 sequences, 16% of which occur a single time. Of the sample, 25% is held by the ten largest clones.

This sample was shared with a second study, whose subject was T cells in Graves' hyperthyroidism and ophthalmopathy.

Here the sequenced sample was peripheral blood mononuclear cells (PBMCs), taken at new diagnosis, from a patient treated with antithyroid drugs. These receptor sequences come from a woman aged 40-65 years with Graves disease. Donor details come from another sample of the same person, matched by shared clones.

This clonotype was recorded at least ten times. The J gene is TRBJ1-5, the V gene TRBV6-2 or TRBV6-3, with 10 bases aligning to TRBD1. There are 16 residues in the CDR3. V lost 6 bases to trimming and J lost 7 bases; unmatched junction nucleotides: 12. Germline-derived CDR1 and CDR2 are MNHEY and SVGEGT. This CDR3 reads CASRGRQGAPGQPQHF. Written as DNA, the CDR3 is TGTGCCAGCAGGGGAAGACAGGGGGCCCCAGGACAGCCCCAGCATTTT.

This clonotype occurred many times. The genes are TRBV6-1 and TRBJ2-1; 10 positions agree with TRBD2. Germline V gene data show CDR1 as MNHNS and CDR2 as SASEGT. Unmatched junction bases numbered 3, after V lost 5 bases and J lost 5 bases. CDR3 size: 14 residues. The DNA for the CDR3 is TGTGCCAGCAGTAGACTAGCGGGCCACAATGAGCAGTTCTTC. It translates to CASSRLAGHNEQFF.

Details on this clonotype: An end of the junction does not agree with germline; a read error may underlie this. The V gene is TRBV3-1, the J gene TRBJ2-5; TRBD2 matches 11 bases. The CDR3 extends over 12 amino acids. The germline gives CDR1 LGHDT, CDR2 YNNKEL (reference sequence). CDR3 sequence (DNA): TGTGCCAGCAGCACGACTAGCGGGACAACGGACTTC. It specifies CASSTTSGTTDF.

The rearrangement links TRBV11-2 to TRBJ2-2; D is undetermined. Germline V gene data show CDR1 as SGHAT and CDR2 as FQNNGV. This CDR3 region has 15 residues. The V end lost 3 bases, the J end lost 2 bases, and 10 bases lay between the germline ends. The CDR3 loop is CASSFPGLNTGELFF. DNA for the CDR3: TGTGCCAGCAGCTTCCCCGGGCTAAACACCGGGGAGCTGTTTTTT.

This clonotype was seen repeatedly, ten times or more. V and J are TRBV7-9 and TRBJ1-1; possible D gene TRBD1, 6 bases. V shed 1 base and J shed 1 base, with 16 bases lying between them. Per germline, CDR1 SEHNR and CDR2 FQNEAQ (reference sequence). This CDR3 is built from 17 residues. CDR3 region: CASSLGGLGGRNTEAFF. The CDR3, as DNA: TGTGCCAGCAGCTTAGGGGGGCTCGGGGGCAGGAACACTGAAGCTTTCTTT.

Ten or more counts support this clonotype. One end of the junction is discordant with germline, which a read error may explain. CDR3 in DNA: TGCAGTGCGAGAGATAGCGGGGGGGTCCAAGAGACCCAGTACTTC. Residues: CSARDSGGVQETQYF. The chain employs TRBV20-1 and TRBJ2-5; 11 nucleotides align to TRBD2. Per germline, CDR1 DFQATT and CDR2 SNEGSKA (reference sequence). CDR3 length: 15 residues.

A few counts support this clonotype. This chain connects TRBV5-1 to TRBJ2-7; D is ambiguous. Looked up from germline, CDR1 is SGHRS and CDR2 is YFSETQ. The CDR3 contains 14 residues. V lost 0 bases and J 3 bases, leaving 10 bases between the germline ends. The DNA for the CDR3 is TGCGCCAGCAGCTTGGAGAGGCTGAACTACGAGCAGTACTTC. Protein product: CASSLERLNYEQYF.

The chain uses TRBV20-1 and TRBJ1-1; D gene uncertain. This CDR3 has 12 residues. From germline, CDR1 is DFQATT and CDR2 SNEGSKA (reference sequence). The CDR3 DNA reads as TGCATCCCTCCCCCAGAGCCCCCTGAAGCTTTCTTT. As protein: CIPPPEPPEAFF.

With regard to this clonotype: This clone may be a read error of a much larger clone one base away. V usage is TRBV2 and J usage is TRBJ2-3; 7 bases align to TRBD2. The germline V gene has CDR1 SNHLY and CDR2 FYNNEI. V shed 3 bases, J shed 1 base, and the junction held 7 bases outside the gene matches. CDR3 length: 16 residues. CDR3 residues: CASSDGRGSRTDTQYF. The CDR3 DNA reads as TGTGCCAGCAGTGATGGGCGGGGGAGCCGCACAGATACGCAGTATTTT.

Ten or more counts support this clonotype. The CDR3 sequence is CASSLTGGTEETQYF. In DNA form, the CDR3 reads TGCGCCAGCAGCTTGACAGGGGGCACGGAAGAGACCCAGTACTTC. The chain uses TRBV5-1 and TRBJ2-5, with 9 bases lining up with TRBD1. V shed 1 base and J 3 bases; nucleotides not matched to a gene: 4. Germline CDR1 reads SGHRS; CDR2 reads YFSETQ. This CDR3 has 15 residues.

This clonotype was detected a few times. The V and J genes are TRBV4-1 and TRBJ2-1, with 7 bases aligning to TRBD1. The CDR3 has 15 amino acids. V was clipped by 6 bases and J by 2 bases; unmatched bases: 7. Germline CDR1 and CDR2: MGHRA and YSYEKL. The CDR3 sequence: CASSHGTVTYNEQFF. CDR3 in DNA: TGCGCCAGCAGTCACGGGACAGTCACCTACAATGAGCAGTTCTTC.

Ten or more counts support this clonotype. CDR3 in DNA: TGTGCCAGCAGTTCCACAGATCCCCCCGGAGATACGCAGTATTTT. It codes for CASSSTDPPGDTQYF. The chain uses TRBV6-2 or TRBV6-3 and TRBJ2-3, with D uncertain. The CDR3 has 15 residues. CDR1 MNHEY and CDR2 SVGEGT come from the germline V gene. V was pared by 4 bases and J by 5 bases, with 16 bases between.

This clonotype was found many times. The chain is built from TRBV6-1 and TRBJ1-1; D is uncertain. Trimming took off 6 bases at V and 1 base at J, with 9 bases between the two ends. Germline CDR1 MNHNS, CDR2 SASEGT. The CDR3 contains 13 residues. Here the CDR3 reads CASRPGSNTEAFF. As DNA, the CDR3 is TGTGCCAGCAGGCCAGGATCGAACACTGAAGCTTTCTTT.

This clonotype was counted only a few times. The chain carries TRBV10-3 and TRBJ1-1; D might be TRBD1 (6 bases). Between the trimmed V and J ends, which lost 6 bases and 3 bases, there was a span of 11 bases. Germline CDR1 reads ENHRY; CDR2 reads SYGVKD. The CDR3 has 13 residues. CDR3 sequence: CAIRSSGDTEAFF. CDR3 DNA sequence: TGTGCCATCAGGAGTTCAGGGGACACTGAAGCTTTCTTT.

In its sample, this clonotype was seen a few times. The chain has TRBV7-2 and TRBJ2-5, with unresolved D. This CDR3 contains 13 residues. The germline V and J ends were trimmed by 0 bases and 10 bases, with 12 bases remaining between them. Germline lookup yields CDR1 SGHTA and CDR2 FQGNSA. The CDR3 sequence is CASSLATSSGQYF. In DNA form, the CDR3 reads TGTGCCAGCAGCTTAGCGACCAGTTCGGGCCAGTACTTC.

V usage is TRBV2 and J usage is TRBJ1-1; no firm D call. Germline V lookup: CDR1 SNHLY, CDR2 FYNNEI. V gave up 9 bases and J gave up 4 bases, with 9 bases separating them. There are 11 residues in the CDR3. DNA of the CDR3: TGTGCCAGGACAACGGGCACTGAAGCTTTCTTT. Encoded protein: CARTTGTEAFF.

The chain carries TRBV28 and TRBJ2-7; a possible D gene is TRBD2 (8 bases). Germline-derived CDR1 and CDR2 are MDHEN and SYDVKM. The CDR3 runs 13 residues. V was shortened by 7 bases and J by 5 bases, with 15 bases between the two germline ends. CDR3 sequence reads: CASMGTAGDEQYF. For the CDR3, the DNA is TGTGCCAGCATGGGGACAGCGGGGGACGAGCAGTACTTC.

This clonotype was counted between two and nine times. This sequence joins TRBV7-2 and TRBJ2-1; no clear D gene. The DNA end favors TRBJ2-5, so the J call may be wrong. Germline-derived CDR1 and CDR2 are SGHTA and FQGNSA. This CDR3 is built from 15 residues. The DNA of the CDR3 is TGTGCCAGCAGCTTAGGCAAAGGCATACAAGAGACCCAGTACTTC. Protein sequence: CASSLGKGIQETQYF.

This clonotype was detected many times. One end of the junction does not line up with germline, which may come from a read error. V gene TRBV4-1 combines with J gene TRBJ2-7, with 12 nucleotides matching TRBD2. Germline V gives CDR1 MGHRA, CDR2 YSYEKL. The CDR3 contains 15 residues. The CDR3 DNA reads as TGTGCCAGCAGCCAAGGACTAGCGGGGAATTACGAGCAGTACTTC. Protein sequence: CASSQGLAGNYEQYF.

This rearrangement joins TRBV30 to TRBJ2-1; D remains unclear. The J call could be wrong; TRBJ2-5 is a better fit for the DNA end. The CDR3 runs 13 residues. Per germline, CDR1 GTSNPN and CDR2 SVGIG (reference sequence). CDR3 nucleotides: TGTGCCTGGAGTTTGTCGGGTGGGGAGACCCAGTACTTC. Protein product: CAWSLSGGETQYF.

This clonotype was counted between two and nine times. The CDR3 is CASSLAGRGGLDTQYF. CDR3 bases: TGCGCCAGCAGCTTGGCAGGGCGAGGGGGGCTAGATACGCAGTATTTT. This chain uses TRBV5-1 with TRBJ2-3, with D possibly being TRBD1 or TRBD2 (6 bases each). The CDR3 is 16 residues long. Trimming stripped 0 bases from V and 5 bases from J, with 16 bases between. The germline gives CDR1 SGHRS, CDR2 YFSETQ.

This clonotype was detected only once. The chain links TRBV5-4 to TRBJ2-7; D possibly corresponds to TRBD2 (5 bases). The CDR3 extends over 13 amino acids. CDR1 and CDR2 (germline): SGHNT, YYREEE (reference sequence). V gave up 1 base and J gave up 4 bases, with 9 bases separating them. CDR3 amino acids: CASSLTREYEQYF. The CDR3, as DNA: TGTGCCAGCAGCTTGACGAGGGAATACGAGCAGTACTTC.

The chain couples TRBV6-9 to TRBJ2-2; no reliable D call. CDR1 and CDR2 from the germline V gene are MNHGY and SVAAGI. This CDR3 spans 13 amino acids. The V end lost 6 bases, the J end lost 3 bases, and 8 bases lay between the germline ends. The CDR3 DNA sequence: TGTGCCAGCAGCCATTCGTACACCGGGGAGCTGTTTTTT. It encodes CASSHSYTGELFF.

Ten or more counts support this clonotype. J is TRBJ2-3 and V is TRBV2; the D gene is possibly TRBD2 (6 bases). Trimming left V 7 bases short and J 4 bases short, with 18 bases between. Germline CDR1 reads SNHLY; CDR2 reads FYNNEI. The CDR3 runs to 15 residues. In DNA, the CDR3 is TGTGCCAGCATAAGGAGGGTAGGGCTCCCAGATACGCAGTATTTT. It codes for CASIRRVGLPDTQYF.

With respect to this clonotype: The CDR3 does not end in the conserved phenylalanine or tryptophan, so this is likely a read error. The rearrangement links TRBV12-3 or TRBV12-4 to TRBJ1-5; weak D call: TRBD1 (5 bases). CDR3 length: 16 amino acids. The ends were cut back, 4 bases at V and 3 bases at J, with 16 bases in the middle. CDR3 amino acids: CASSYGGTVNNQPQHL. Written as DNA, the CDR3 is TGTGCCAGCAGTTATGGGGGGACTGTTAACAATCAGCCCCAGCATCTT.

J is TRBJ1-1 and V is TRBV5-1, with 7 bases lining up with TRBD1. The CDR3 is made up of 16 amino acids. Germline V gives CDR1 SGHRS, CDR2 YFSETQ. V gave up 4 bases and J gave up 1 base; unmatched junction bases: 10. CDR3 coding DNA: TGCGCCAGCAGCCCTTACCAGACAGGGCCGAACACTGAAGCTTTCTTT. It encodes CASSPYQTGPNTEAFF.

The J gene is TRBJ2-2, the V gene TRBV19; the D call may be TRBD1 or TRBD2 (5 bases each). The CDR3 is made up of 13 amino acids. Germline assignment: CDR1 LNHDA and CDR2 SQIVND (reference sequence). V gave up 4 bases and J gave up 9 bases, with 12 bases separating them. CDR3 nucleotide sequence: TGTGCCAGTAGTAGGGGGAACCCCCGGGAGCTGTTTTTT. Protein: CASSRGNPRELFF.

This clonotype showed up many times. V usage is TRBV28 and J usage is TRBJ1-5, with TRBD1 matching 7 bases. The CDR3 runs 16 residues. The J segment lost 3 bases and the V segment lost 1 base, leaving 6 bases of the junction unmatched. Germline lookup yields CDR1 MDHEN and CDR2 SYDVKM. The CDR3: CASSLFQGVFNQPQHF. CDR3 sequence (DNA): TGTGCCAGCAGTTTATTCCAGGGGGTTTTCAATCAGCCCCAGCATTTT.

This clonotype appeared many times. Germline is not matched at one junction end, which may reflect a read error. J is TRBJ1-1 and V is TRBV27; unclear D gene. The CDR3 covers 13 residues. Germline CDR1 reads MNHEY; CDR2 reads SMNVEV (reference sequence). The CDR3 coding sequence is TGTGCCAGCAGCTTATGGCCGAACACTGAAGCTTTCTTT. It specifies CASSLWPNTEAFF.